Listed below are T cell receptor beta chains from one sample, sequenced in a study of cytomegalovirus exposure and HLA in healthy donors. The data were produced by immunoSEQ multiplex PCR, yet TCRdb's version contains in-frame clones alone and is incomplete. The data hold hundreds of thousands of clones, with 75% to 90% observed a single time. Input material: PBMCs. These receptors all stem from a young woman in good health and CMV-seronegative. CDR3s include the opening cysteine and the closing phenylalanine or tryptophan. The D gene is left open where the match is weak. Clone size, where shown, is once, few, many, or a class for clones that have expanded.

j_call v_call clone_size d_call cdr3_nt cdr3_aa
TRBJ1-6 TRBV27 - TRBD1 TGTGCCAGCAGTCCGGGACAGGGCGGGGGTTCACCCCTCCACTTT CASSPGQGGGSPLHF
TRBJ1-2 TRBV23-1 - TRBD1 TGCGCCAGCAGTCAACTCGGACAGGGGGCATTGGGCTACACCTTC CASSQLGQGALGYTF
TRBJ1-6 TRBV7-8 - TRBD1 TGTGCCAGCAGCCCAAGGACAGGGAGTTCCAAAACATATAATTCACCCCTCCACTTT CASSPRTGSSKTYNSPLHF
TRBJ1-2 TRBV5-4 - - TGTGCCAGCAGCTTGATAACTCGTCGGTCGGGCTATGGCTACACCTTC CASSLITRRSGYGYTF
TRBJ2-7 TRBV14 - - TGTGCCAGCAGCCAAGGTCGTAGGGGCGAGCAGTACTTC CASSQGRRGEQYF
TRBJ2-7 TRBV7-9 - - TGTGCCAGCGGACAGAAAAGTTCCTACGAGCAGTACTTC CASGQKSSYEQYF
TRBJ2-7 TRBV11-2 - - TGTGCCAGCAGCTTATACTGGGGAGCCTCCTACGAGCAGTACTTC CASSLYWGASYEQYF
TRBJ2-7 TRBV19 - - TGTGCCAGTAATTCGTGGGAGCAAGAGCAGTACTTC CASNSWEQEQYF
TRBJ2-2 TRBV5-1 - - TGCGCCAGCAGCTTTCGAACAGGTGTAACCGGGGAGCTGTTTTTT CASSFRTGVTGELFF
TRBJ1-1 TRBV29-1 - TRBD1 TGCAGCGGGACAGGCACTGAAGCTTTCTTT CSGTGTEAFF
TRBJ2-7 TRBV4-1 once TRBD1 TGCGCCAGCAGCCAACCCAGGGGGCTTGACGAGCAGTACTTC CASSQPRGLDEQYF
TRBJ1-3 TRBV10-3 - TRBD1 TGTGCCATCAGTGCCCTACCCGGGGACAGCTCTGGAAACACCATATATTTT CAISALPGDSSGNTIYF
TRBJ2-7 TRBV5-1 few TRBD1 TGCGCCAGCAGCTCCGGGACAGGGACCTACGAGCAGTACTTC CASSSGTGTYEQYF
TRBJ1-5 TRBV6-5 - TRBD1 TGTGCCAGCAGTTCTTTAGGACAGGGCGGTCATCAGCCCCAGCATTTT CASSSLGQGGHQPQHF
TRBJ2-5 TRBV7-2 once - TGTGCCAGCAGCTTAGCTCGGACTCAAGAGACCCAGTACTTC CASSLARTQETQYF
TRBJ2-5 TRBV7-8 - - TGTGCCAGCAGCCAGATACAAGAGACCCAGTACTTC CASSQIQETQYF
TRBJ2-7 TRBV6-6 - TRBD1 TGTGCCAGCAGTGCCCCTTCCGGGACAGTTCACGAGCAGTACTTC CASSAPSGTVHEQYF
TRBJ1-2 TRBV28 few TRBD1 TGTGCCAGCAGTCCACACAGGGGGCTAGGCTACACCTTC CASSPHRGLGYTF
TRBJ2-7 TRBV11-3 - - TGTGCCAGCAGCTTCTCTACTAGGTACGAGCAGTACTTC CASSFSTRYEQYF
TRBJ1-1 TRBV7-2 once - TGTGCCAGCAGCTTACGTGGCAGCACTGAAGCTTTCTTT CASSLRGSTEAFF
TRBJ2-1 TRBV7-2 - - TGTGCCAGCAGCTTTGACACTCACTCCTACAATGAGCAGTTCTTC CASSFDTHSYNEQFF
TRBJ1-1 TRBV6-6 - - TGTGCCAGCAGTTACGTAGACAGTGGCACTGAAGCTTTCTTT CASSYVDSGTEAFF
TRBJ1-2 TRBV7-2 - TRBD1 TGTGCCAGCAGCATACAGGGGGCTGACTACACCTTC CASSIQGADYTF
TRBJ1-1 TRBV19 - - TGTGCCAGTACCTTGCGCAGGTTGGAAAGTACTGAAGCTTTCTTT CASTLRRLESTEAFF
TRBJ2-3 TRBV29-1 once TRBD2 TGCAGCGGAACTAGCGGGGGGGCGGGAGATACGCAGTATTTT CSGTSGGAGDTQYF
TRBJ2-5 TRBV13 - TRBD2 TGTGCCAGCAGCTTACATCGGGGAGGGTGGGAGACCCAGTACTTC CASSLHRGGWETQYF
TRBJ2-7 TRBV5-5 - - TGTGCCAGCAGCCCTGACAGCTACGAGCAGTACTTC CASSPDSYEQYF
TRBJ2-7 TRBV5-4 - - TGTGCCAGCAGCTTGTCTGGCAACGAGCAGTACTTC CASSLSGNEQYF
TRBJ2-2 TRBV2 few - TGTGCCAGCAGTGAAGCTGGACTTCCCGGGGAGCTGTTTTTT CASSEAGLPGELFF
TRBJ2-3 TRBV19 - TRBD1 TGTGCCAGTTACCCGACCGGACAGGGCACAGATACGCAGTATTTT CASYPTGQGTDTQYF
TRBJ1-1 TRBV2 once - TGTGCCAGCAGCCAAGACTGGTCTGAAGCTTTCTTT CASSQDWSEAFF
TRBJ1-1 TRBV30 - - TGTGCCTGGGAGGCCCTAGGGAGGAACACTGAAGCTTTCTTT CAWEALGRNTEAFF
TRBJ1-5 TRBV4-2 once - TGTGCCAGCAGCCAAGCGGCGGCTTGGGACAACAATCAGCCCCAGCATTTT CASSQAAAWDNNQPQHF
TRBJ2-7 TRBV27 - TRBD1 TGTGCCAGCAGTTTAAGAGTAGGGCGACAGGGGGTCTACGAGCAGTACTTC CASSLRVGRQGVYEQYF
TRBJ1-1 TRBV5-6 - - TGTGCCAGCAGCTCCTGGTTAGGGGGCACTGAAGCTTTCTTT CASSSWLGGTEAFF
TRBJ2-7 TRBV10-1 - TRBD1 TGCGCCAGCAGCCGACAGGGGTCCTACGAGCAGTACTTC CASSRQGSYEQYF
TRBJ1-1 TRBV5-1 - - TGCGCCAGCAGCTTGTCAGGCCTCGGAAACACTGAAGCTTTCTTT CASSLSGLGNTEAFF
TRBJ2-6 TRBV7-2 - - TGTGCCAGCAGGGCAGGCTGGGGGACATCTGGGGCCAACGTCCTGACTTTC CASRAGWGTSGANVLTF
TRBJ2-7 TRBV27 few TRBD1 TGTGCCAGCAGTTCACCGACAGGGGCCTCCTACGAGCAGTACTTC CASSSPTGASYEQYF
TRBJ2-7 TRBV10-1 - TRBD2 TGCGCCAGCAGCGGGACTAGCGGGGTCTACGAGCAGTACTTC CASSGTSGVYEQYF
TRBJ1-1 TRBV29-1 - - TGCAGCGTAGTCAGCTGGGGGGATAACACTGAAGCTTTCTTT CSVVSWGDNTEAFF